This T cell receptor beta chain originates from a study of cytomegalovirus exposure and HLA in healthy donors. Study summary: From HLA-typed donors, an early data release held roughly 89 million unique TCRs. Findings of the study overall: A missense DCLRE1C variant was associated with V- and J-gene trimming of TCR beta chains in a later analysis, and an independent cohort replicated the association.

Germline-derived CDR1 and CDR2 are SGHNT and YYREEE (reference sequence). The CDR3 is 15 residues long. V was pared by 3 bases and J by 3 bases, with 7 bases of the junction left unmatched. Comment on this clone: Its antigen is unidentified.

The PCR employed 60 Vbeta primers together with 13 Jbeta primers. Original processing notes: In a later analysis, 75 million to 85 million unique TCR beta chains included roughly 11 million shared by two or more donors. Here immunoSEQ multiplex PCR was the method, and the copy in TCRdb shows in-frame clones only, minus some. V and J calls and clone size are those listed in that table; D and trimming were worked out from the DNA. The data show roughly 89,000 clones, over 55% seen once. Each of the donors was a healthy bone marrow donor. Sequenced material: PBMCs. The chain combines TRBV5-4 with TRBJ2-7; TRBD1 matches at 9 bases. This TCR was recovered from a woman aged 45-65 years in good health and CMV-seropositive. For the CDR3, the DNA is TGTGCCAGCAGCTCAACCGGGACAGGGCTCTACGAGCAGTACTTC. It is translated as CASSSTGTGLYEQYF.